These T cell receptor beta chains were read from a single sample in a study of T cells in narcolepsy. The assay was immunoSEQ multiplex PCR, and TCRdb's table has in-frame clones only and misses some. The sample lists under 30,000 clones; about four fifths were seen once. The sequencing sample was made of CD45RA- memory CD4+ T cells from PBMCs. The receptors here all came from a human donor with narcolepsy. Each CDR3 is given with its conserved first and last residue. D genes are given only for firm matches. Clone size appears in some rows only: once, few, many, or a class for an expanded clone.

TRBJ1-1 - - TRBV23-1 CASSHSPHDRLPEAFF TGCGCCAGCAGTCATTCCCCTCACGACAGGTTGCCTGAAGCTTTCTTT
TRBJ1-1 TRBD1 once TRBV29-1 CSVGITPGTANTEAFF TGCAGCGTTGGCATCACACCCGGGACAGCGAACACTGAAGCTTTCTTT
TRBJ2-5 TRBD1 - TRBV7-2 CASSLGWTGGQETQYF TGTGCCAGCAGCTTAGGATGGACAGGAGGACAAGAGACCCAGTACTTC
TRBJ1-1 - few TRBV19 CASTPPPAYRDGNTEAFF TGTGCCAGTACACCCCCTCCTGCTTACAGGGATGGAAACACTGAAGCTTTCTTT
TRBJ1-6 - - TRBV27 CASRDLGSYNSPLHF TGTGCCAGCAGGGACCTGGGTTCCTATAATTCACCCCTCCACTTT
TRBJ1-3 - - TRBV30 CAWSVTSLSGNTIYF TGTGCCTGGAGTGTAACCTCGCTCTCTGGAAACACCATATATTTT
TRBJ2-5 - - TRBV2 CASTQGQGMTQYF TGTGCCAGCACCCAAGGTCAGGGAATGACCCAGTACTTC
TRBJ2-5 TRBD2 - TRBV29-1 CSVPSGVKGETQYF TGCAGCGTTCCGAGCGGGGTAAAAGGGGAGACCCAGTACTTC
TRBJ1-1 TRBD1 - TRBV6-1 CASSTGERTEAFF TGTGCCAGCTCCACAGGGGAAAGAACTGAAGCTTTCTTT
TRBJ2-7 - - TRBV4-1 CASMAMDRDYYEQYF TGCGCCAGCATGGCGATGGACAGGGACTACTACGAGCAGTACTTC
TRBJ2-5 TRBD1 - TRBV9 CASSVGGQAQETQYF TGTGCCAGCAGCGTAGGAGGACAGGCCCAAGAGACCCAGTACTTC
TRBJ1-1 - - TRBV28 CASSLNPAPKAFF TGTGCCAGCAGTTTAAACCCCGCCCCTAAAGCTTTCTTT
TRBJ1-4 TRBD1 few TRBV2 CASSWTGAAEKLFF TGTGCCAGCAGTTGGACAGGGGCGGCCGAAAAACTGTTTTTT
TRBJ2-6 - - TRBV29-1 CSVDTGSGANVLTF TGCAGCGTTGATACCGGGTCTGGGGCCAACGTCCTGACTTTC
TRBJ1-1 TRBD1 once TRBV6-5 CASSLGQGMNTEAFF TGTGCCAGCAGCCTGGGACAGGGGATGAACACTGAAGCTTTCTTT
TRBJ2-1 - - TRBV7-3 CASSLSTDNEQFF TGTGCCAGCAGCTTAAGTACTGACAATGAGCAGTTCTTC
TRBJ2-5 - - TRBV5-1 CASSLGQDSQETQYF TGCGCCAGCAGCTTGGGACAGGACAGCCAAGAGACCCAGTACTTC
TRBJ2-1 - - TRBV19 CASSIVRTVNNEQFF TGTGCCAGTAGTATAGTCAGAACAGTTAACAATGAGCAGTTCTTC
TRBJ1-1 TRBD1 few TRBV6-1 CASSVQGAKTEAFF TGTGCCAGCAGTGTACAGGGGGCTAAGACTGAAGCTTTCTTT
TRBJ1-5 - few TRBV6-5 CASSPSNNQPQHF TGTGCCAGCAGTCCCTCCAACAATCAGCCCCAGCATTTT
TRBJ1-5 - - TRBV21-1 CASSKMRRGSNQPQHF TGTGCCAGCAGCAAGATGCGGAGGGGTAGCAATCAGCCCCAGCATTTT
TRBJ1-2 - - TRBV9 CASSVEAVGGGHYGYTF TGTGCCAGCAGCGTGGAAGCGGTGGGCGGAGGACACTATGGCTACACCTTC
TRBJ1-1 - - TRBV13 CASSLGRGEAFF TGTGCCAGCAGCTTAGGCCGGGGCGAAGCTTTCTTT
TRBJ2-5 - - TRBV13 CASSRRQETQYF TGTGCCAGCAGCAGACGACAAGAGACCCAGTACTTC
TRBJ2-3 - once TRBV5-5 CASSLGVRQGGTDTQYF TGTGCCAGCAGCTTGGGGGTCCGACAGGGAGGGACAGATACGCAGTATTTT
TRBJ2-6 - once TRBV15 CATSRSGPGANVLTF TGTGCCACCAGCAGAAGCGGGCCTGGGGCCAACGTCCTGACTTTC
TRBJ1-1 - - TRBV29-1 CSVEGGFEAFF TGCAGCGTTGAGGGAGGGTTCGAAGCTTTCTTT
TRBJ2-1 - once TRBV18 CASSPNSRNEQFF TGTGCCAGCTCACCAAACTCACGGAATGAGCAGTTCTTC
TRBJ1-1 - - TRBV11-3 CASSFWLLGSQNTEAFF TGTGCCAGCAGCTTTTGGTTGCTTGGCAGTCAGAACACTGAAGCTTTCTTT
TRBJ2-2 - - TRBV2 CASRKTGMSTGELFF TGTGCCAGCAGGAAAACCGGGATGAGCACCGGGGAGCTGTTTTTT
TRBJ2-7 TRBD2 - TRBV27 CASRGTSGYYEQYF TGTGCCAGCAGGGGGACTAGCGGGTACTACGAGCAGTACTTC
TRBJ2-1 TRBD2 - TRBV7-8 CASSLGGAGAGAQFF TGTGCCAGCAGCTTAGGTGGAGCGGGGGCGGGGGCGCAGTTCTTC
TRBJ2-5 TRBD2 - TRBV28 CASRAGGSETQYF TGTGCCAGCAGAGCGGGGGGTAGCGAGACCCAGTACTTC
TRBJ1-2 TRBD1 - TRBV6-5 CASSYSSRGRIGYTF TGTGCCAGCAGTTACTCGAGCAGGGGGCGCATCGGCTACACCTTC
TRBJ2-1 TRBD2 - TRBV2 CASSPGLALYNEQFF TGTGCCAGCAGCCCGGGACTAGCGCTCTACAATGAGCAGTTCTTC
TRBJ1-1 - - TRBV6-5 CASIPPGLNTEAFF TGTGCCAGCATCCCTCCCGGCCTGAACACTGAAGCTTTCTTT
TRBJ2-2 TRBD1 - TRBV7-6 CASSPRDRVFGELFF TGTGCCAGCAGCCCGCGGGACAGGGTTTTCGGGGAGCTGTTTTTT